These 26 T cell receptor beta chains share one sample of origin, sequenced in a study of blood T cell repertoires in COVID-19. This table comes from immunoSEQ multiplex PCR, and its TCRdb copy is limited to in-frame clones, with some not included. This table has roughly 63,000 clones, 85% to 90% appearing once. Material: peripheral blood. The receptors derive from a man in his fifties with acute or convalescent COVID-19.

The chain employs TRBV6-2 or TRBV6-3 and TRBJ1-5; possibly TRBD1 for D (5 bases). Germline CDR1 reads MNHEY; CDR2 reads SVGEGT. V was pared by 6 bases and J by 3 bases, with 12 bases between. The CDR3 spans 14 residues. CDR3 region: CASSAGPINQPQHF. The CDR3 DNA follows: TGTGCCAGCAGCGCAGGGCCGATCAATCAGCCCCAGCATTTT.

CDR3 DNA: TGTGCCGAAAGACCGACAGGGGGCGAGAAGACCCAGTACTTC. Protein: CAERPTGGEKTQYF. The chain is built from TRBV7-9 and TRBJ2-5, with TRBD1 matching 10 bases. The germline gives CDR1 SEHNR, CDR2 FQNEAQ (reference sequence). V was clipped by 11 bases and J by 6 bases; unmatched bases: 12. The CDR3 loop spans 14 amino acids.

This clone was seen just once. The rearrangement links TRBV19 to TRBJ2-1; D ambiguous. This CDR3 contains 12 residues. Trimming stripped 7 bases from V and 4 bases from J, with 8 bases between. Looked up from germline, CDR1 is LNHDA and CDR2 is SQIVND (reference sequence). The CDR3 region is CASKNRYNEQFF. The CDR3 DNA reads as TGTGCCAGTAAAAACAGATACAATGAGCAGTTCTTC.

The chain links TRBV3-1 (or the pseudogene TRBV3-2) to TRBJ2-7; 8 nucleotides align to TRBD1. V gave up 5 bases and J gave up 3 bases; unmatched junction bases: 9. The CDR3 length is 15 residues. Germline CDR1 and CDR2: LGHDT and YNNKEL (reference sequence). CDR3 DNA sequence: TGTGCCAGCAGCGCCGACAGGGGCCGCCTCTACGAGCAGTACTTC. Encoded protein: CASSADRGRLYEQYF.

V and J are TRBV15 and TRBJ1-5; possible D gene TRBD1, 6 bases. This CDR3 contains 15 residues. The V end lost 1 base, the J end lost 6 bases, and 13 bases lay between the germline ends. The germline CDR1 and CDR2 sequences are LNHNV and YYDKDF (reference sequence). The CDR3 bases are TGTGCCACCAGCAGAGTGGTGCAGGGGTCTCAGCCCCAGCATTTT. This sequence encodes CATSRVVQGSQPQHF.

The V call is TRBV4-1, the J call TRBJ1-6; tentative D call: TRBD1 (6 bases). The CDR3 has 20 residues. The germline V gene has CDR1 MGHRA and CDR2 YSYEKL. The V and J ends lost 0 bases and 1 base respectively, with 19 bases between them. The DNA for the CDR3 is TGCGCCAGCAGCCAAGATCGTTTCTACTCTCAGGGGTCCTATAATTCACCCCTCCACTTT. It is translated as CASSQDRFYSQGSYNSPLHF.

This clone showed up just once. This chain's CDR3 is CASSLDYSSSYNSPLHF. CDR3 DNA: TGTGCCAGCAGCTTAGATTACTCAAGCTCCTATAATTCACCCCTCCACTTT. The chain is built from TRBV11-3 and TRBJ1-6; D not certain. The CDR3 extends over 17 amino acids. The V end lost 0 bases, the J end lost 0 bases, and 9 bases lay between the germline ends. CDR1 SGHNT and CDR2 YENEEA come from the germline V gene.

The chain links TRBV15 to TRBJ1-2; D is ambiguous. Trimming removed 0 bases at V and 0 bases at J, with 14 bases between. CDR1 and CDR2 (germline): LNHNV, YYDKDF (reference sequence). The CDR3 is 17 residues long. The CDR3 here is CATSRDRPAAANYGYTF. In nucleotides, the CDR3 is TGTGCCACCAGCAGAGATCGTCCAGCGGCAGCTAACTATGGCTACACCTTC. The full variable domain, rest sourced from reference TRBV15 and TRBJ1-2, is DAMVIQNPRYQVTQFGKPVTLSCSQTLNHNVMYWYQQKSSQAPKLLFHYYDKDFNNEADTPDNFQSRRPNTSFCFLDIRSPGLGDTAMYLCATSRDRPAAANYGYTFGSGTRLTVV.

This sequence joins TRBV11-3 and TRBJ1-1; 11 nucleotides line up with TRBD1. This CDR3 region has 18 residues. The V and J ends lost 1 base and 3 bases, in that order; junction bases with no gene match: 10. Germline V lookup: CDR1 SGHNT, CDR2 YENEEA. For the CDR3, the DNA is TGTGCCAGCAGCTTAGTGGTCGGGACAGGGGGTCGGGACACTGAAGCTTTCTTT. Translated: CASSLVVGTGGRDTEAFF.

The genes are TRBV6-2 or TRBV6-3 and TRBJ2-3; TRBD2 matches 8 bases. The CDR3 has 15 amino acids. The ends lost 2 bases at V and 5 bases at J; junction bases unmatched: 6. Germline loops: CDR1 MNHEY, CDR2 SVGEGT. Here the CDR3 reads CASSYTGLAGDTQYF. The CDR3 DNA reads as TGTGCCAGCAGTTACACCGGACTAGCCGGAGATACGCAGTATTTT.

The rearrangement links TRBV15 to TRBJ1-4, with 7 nucleotides matching TRBD1. CDR3 length: 14 residues. Germline-derived CDR1 and CDR2 are LNHNV and YYDKDF (reference sequence). The V gene end was trimmed by 3 bases and the J gene end by 5 bases; junction bases not matched to a gene: 3. In DNA, the CDR3 is TGTGCCACCAGCAGGGGACAGTTGAATGAAAAACTGTTTTTT. Encoded protein: CATSRGQLNEKLFF.

V gene TRBV11-2 combines with J gene TRBJ2-3; D uncertain. Per germline, CDR1 SGHAT and CDR2 FQNNGV. The germline V and J ends were trimmed by 5 bases and 2 bases, with 11 bases remaining between them. The CDR3 has 14 amino acids. In DNA, the CDR3 is TGTGCCAGCAGCCTCGTACAAGACACAGATACGCAGTATTTT. Translating gives CASSLVQDTDTQYF.

The chain recombines TRBV6-2 or TRBV6-3 with TRBJ1-1; 7 nucleotides match TRBD1. The CDR3 length is 13 residues. With 5 bases clipped from V and 5 bases from J, the junction kept 5 bases outside the gene matches. CDR1 is MNHEY and CDR2 is SVGEGT in the germline V gene. CDR3 coding DNA: TGTGCCAGCAGTGGGACAGTACGAACTGAAGCTTTCTTT. Amino acid sequence: CASSGTVRTEAFF.

The rearrangement uses TRBV2 and TRBJ1-4; TRBD1 matches 7 bases. The CDR3 length is 14 residues. Per germline, CDR1 SNHLY and CDR2 FYNNEI. Germline trimming cut 4 bases from V and 5 bases from J; bases unmatched to any gene: 4. As DNA, the CDR3 is TGTGCCAGCAGTGTCGGCAGGGGGAATGAAAAACTGTTTTTT. It is translated as CASSVGRGNEKLFF.

The chain combines TRBV29-1 with TRBJ2-1; 8 positions agree with TRBD1. This CDR3 spans 12 amino acids. V lost 7 bases and J lost 6; bases outside the gene matches: 5. The germline gives CDR1 SQVTM, CDR2 ANQGSEA. Written as DNA, the CDR3 is TGCAGCGCCGGGACAGGTGTCAATGAGCAGTTCTTC. Translated: CSAGTGVNEQFF.

The chain joins TRBV21-1 to TRBJ1-3; the table's D call TRBD1 went unverified against the DNA. TRBV21-1 constitutes a pseudogene. The CDR3 runs to 20 residues. This CDR3 reads CASSKAQGEGPIYSGNTIYF. The CDR3 DNA reads as TGTGCCAGCAGCAAAGCCCAGGGGGAAGGCCCGATCTACTCTGGAAACACCATATATTTT.

The rearrangement joins TRBV6-5 to TRBJ2-7; 11 bases agree with TRBD2. The CDR3 has 14 residues. The ends lost 10 bases at V and 2 bases at J; junction bases unmatched: 7. The germline gives CDR1 MNHEY, CDR2 SVGAGI. DNA for the CDR3: TGTGCCACCCACACTAGCGGGAGTGCCTACGAGCAGTACGTC. Translating gives CATHTSGSAYEQYV.

J is TRBJ2-1 and V is TRBV24-1, with TRBD1 matching over 7 bases. This CDR3 comprises 17 residues. The germline gives CDR1 KGHDR, CDR2 SFDVKD. V was pared by 3 bases and J by 0 bases, with 7 bases of the junction left unmatched. CDR3: CATSDVTGSSSYNEQFF. In DNA, the CDR3 is TGTGCCACCAGTGATGTGACAGGGTCTAGCTCCTACAATGAGCAGTTCTTC.

The J gene is TRBJ2-1, the V gene TRBV11-2; 8 bases match TRBD1. Germline CDR1 SGHAT, CDR2 FQNNGV. The CDR3 runs 16 residues. V was pared by 4 bases and J by 3 bases, with 8 bases of the junction left unmatched. The chain's CDR3 is CASSYRTGTSYNEQFF. CDR3 coding DNA: TGTGCCAGCAGCTACCGGACAGGGACAAGCTACAATGAGCAGTTCTTC. Looking up the rest from reference TRBV11-2 and TRBJ2-1 gives the full variable domain: EAGVAQSPRYKIIEKRQSVAFWCNPISGHATLYWYQQILGQGPKLLIQFQNNGVVDDSQLPKDRFSAERLKGVDSTLKIQPAKLEDSAVYLCASSYRTGTSYNEQFFGPGTRLTVL.

This clone was seen a single time. V is TRBV3-1 (or the pseudogene TRBV3-2) and J is TRBJ2-2; TRBD2 is a possible D gene (5 bases). Germline loops: CDR1 LGHDT, CDR2 YNNKEL (reference sequence). CDR3 length: 15 residues. V was cut by 7 bases and J by 5 bases, with 17 bases left in between. Here the CDR3 DNA reads TGTGCCAGCACCCCGGACTGGGCTTGGACCGGGGAGCTGTTTTTT. Protein: CASTPDWAWTGELFF.

The chain joins TRBV30 to TRBJ2-4; D not resolved. The CDR3 contains 11 residues. V was clipped by 2 bases and J by 10 bases, with 9 bases between them. Per germline, CDR1 GTSNPN and CDR2 SVGIG (reference sequence). The CDR3 nucleotides read TGTGCCTGGAGTAATGGCGGAATTCAGTACTTC. Residues: CAWSNGGIQYF.

This clone was seen just once. The V gene is TRBV7-2, the J gene TRBJ2-7; D is perhaps TRBD1 (6 bases). Trimming removed 5 bases at V and 3 bases at J, with 17 bases between. The germline V gene has CDR1 SGHTA and CDR2 FQGNSA. The CDR3 consists of 15 residues. CDR3 in DNA: TGTGCCAGCAGCCCCAGCTCCCAGGGGAGCTACGAGCAGTACGTC. As protein: CASSPSSQGSYEQYV.

The V call is TRBV27, the J call TRBJ1-5; 7 bases agree with TRBD1. Per germline, CDR1 MNHEY and CDR2 SMNVEV (reference sequence). V was pared by 5 bases and J by 3 bases, with 4 bases of the junction left unmatched. This CDR3 has 14 residues. The CDR3 DNA is TGTGCCAGCAGTCCACAGGGGAACAATCAGCCCCAGCATTTT. Its protein product is CASSPQGNNQPQHF.

The chain recombines TRBV11-2 with TRBJ2-1, with D maybe TRBD2 (5 bases). Between the trimmed V and J ends, which lost 2 bases and 6 bases, there was a span of 17 bases. This CDR3 region has 16 residues. Germline assignment: CDR1 SGHAT and CDR2 FQNNGV. This CDR3 reads CASSLPAGGFGNEQFF. The CDR3 coding sequence is TGTGCCAGCAGCTTACCAGCCGGAGGTTTCGGCAATGAGCAGTTCTTC.

In this sample, this clone turned up once. The CDR3 sequence: CSVADYRIQIPGGTAGELFF. In DNA form, the CDR3 reads TGCAGCGTTGCCGACTACCGAATCCAAATCCCCGGAGGGACGGCCGGGGAGCTGTTTTTT. This chain uses TRBV29-1 with TRBJ2-2, with D maybe TRBD2 (6 bases). The V end lost 4 bases, the J end lost 6 bases, and 33 bases lay between the germline ends. Germline V lookup: CDR1 SQVTM, CDR2 ANQGSEA. This CDR3 has 20 amino acids.

The chain has TRBV2 and TRBJ2-4; 9 positions match TRBD1. There are 14 residues in the CDR3. After removal of 4 bases from V and 6 bases from J, the junction contained 4 bases not matched to a gene. Germline V lookup: CDR1 SNHLY, CDR2 FYNNEI. DNA for the CDR3: TGTGCCAGCAGTGGGGACAGGGAGGCAAACATTCAGTACTTC. Translation: CASSGDREANIQYF.